This T cell receptor (beta chain) was retrieved from a study of cytomegalovirus exposure and HLA in healthy donors. Use of 60 Vbeta and 13 Jbeta primers characterized the PCR. TCRdb's table, derived via immunoSEQ multiplex PCR, lists solely in-frame clones and lacks some. The data hold approximately 150,000 clones, with roughly four fifths observed a single time. The CDR3 is 16 residues long. Trimming cost V 5 bases and J 7 bases; bases outside gene matches: 13. Germline-derived CDR1 and CDR2 are SGHTA and FQGNSA. This TCR came from a woman aged 45-60 years in good health and CMV-seronegative. Sequenced: PBMCs. The gene calls are TRBV7-2 and TRBJ2-1, with 8 bases lining up with TRBD1. CDR3 nucleotide sequence: TGTGCCAGCAGCAGAGGCTACGGACAGGGATTAAATGAGCAGTTCTTC. Its protein product is CASSRGYGQGLNEQFF.